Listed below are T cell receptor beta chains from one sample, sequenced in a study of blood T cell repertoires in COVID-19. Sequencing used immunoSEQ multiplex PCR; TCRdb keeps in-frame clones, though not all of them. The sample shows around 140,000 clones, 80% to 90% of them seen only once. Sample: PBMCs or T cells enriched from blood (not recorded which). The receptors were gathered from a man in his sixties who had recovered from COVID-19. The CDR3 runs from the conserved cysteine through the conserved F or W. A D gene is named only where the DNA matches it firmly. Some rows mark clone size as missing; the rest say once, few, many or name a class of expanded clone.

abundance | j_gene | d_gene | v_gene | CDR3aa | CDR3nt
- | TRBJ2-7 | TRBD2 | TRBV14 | CASRTKIVWTSGIYEQYF | TGTGCCAGCAGAACCAAGATAGTCTGGACTAGCGGGATTTACGAGCAGTACTTC
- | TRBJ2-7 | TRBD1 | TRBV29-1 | CSVEPYRGTGDEQYF | TGCAGCGTTGAACCCTACAGGGGGACGGGCGACGAGCAGTACTTC
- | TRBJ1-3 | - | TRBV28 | CASNEARSSGNTIYF | TGTGCCAGCAACGAAGCCCGGAGCTCTGGAAACACCATATATTTT
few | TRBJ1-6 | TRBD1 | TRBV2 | CASRGTGTPLHF | TGTGCCAGCAGGGGGACAGGGACACCCCTCCACTTT
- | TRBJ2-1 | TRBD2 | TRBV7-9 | CASPTLGSGINEQFF | TGTGCCAGTCCGACCCTAGGTAGCGGGATTAATGAGCAGTTCTTC
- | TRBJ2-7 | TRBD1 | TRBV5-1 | CASSLEGQGTYEQYF | TGCGCCAGCAGCTTGGAGGGACAGGGGACCTACGAGCAGTACTTC
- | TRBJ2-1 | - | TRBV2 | CASSEGGDEQFF | TGTGCCAGCAGTGAAGGGGGAGATGAGCAGTTCTTC
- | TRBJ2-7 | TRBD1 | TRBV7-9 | CASRSGQGSEQYF | TGTGCCAGCAGATCGGGACAGGGGAGTGAGCAGTACTTC
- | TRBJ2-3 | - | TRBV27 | CASSLEQRTDTQYF | TGTGCCAGCAGTTTGGAGCAGCGCACAGATACGCAGTATTTT
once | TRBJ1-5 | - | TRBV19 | CASSIDQVHSNQPQHF | TGTGCCAGTAGTATAGATCAGGTCCACAGCAATCAGCCCCAGCATTTT
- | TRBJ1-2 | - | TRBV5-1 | CASRGTLHGYTF | TGCGCCAGCAGGGGGACACTTCATGGCTACACCTTC
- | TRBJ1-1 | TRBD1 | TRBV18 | CASTTGGRSTEAFF | TGTGCCAGCACGACAGGGGGCCGGAGCACTGAAGCTTTCTTT
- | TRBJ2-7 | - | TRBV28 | CASSETYEQYF | TGTGCCAGCAGTGAAACATATGAGCAGTACTTC
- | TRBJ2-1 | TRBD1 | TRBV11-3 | CASSFGRGRDEQFF | TGTGCCAGCAGCTTCGGCAGGGGGCGCGATGAGCAGTTCTTC
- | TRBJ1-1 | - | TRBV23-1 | CASSQSWPNTEAFF | TGCGCCAGCAGTCAATCTTGGCCGAACACTGAAGCTTTCTTT
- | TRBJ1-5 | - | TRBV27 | CASSPDWGGQPQHF | TGTGCCAGCAGCCCCGATTGGGGAGGTCAGCCCCAGCATTTT
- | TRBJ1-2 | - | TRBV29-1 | CSVEDPSISDTF | TGCAGCGTTGAAGATCCCTCTATCTCGGACACCTTC
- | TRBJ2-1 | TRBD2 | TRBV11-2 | CASSPLAGVYSSYNEQFF | TGTGCCAGCTCCCCCCTAGCGGGAGTCTACAGCTCCTACAATGAGCAGTTCTTC
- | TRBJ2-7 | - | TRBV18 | CASSPGSYEQYF | TGTGCCAGCTCACCCGGTTCCTACGAGCAGTACTTC
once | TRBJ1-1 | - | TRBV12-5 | CASGLNTEAFF | TGTGCTAGTGGGCTAAACACTGAAGCTTTCTTT
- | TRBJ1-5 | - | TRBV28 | CASGVYSNQPQHF | TGTGCCAGCGGAGTATATAGCAATCAGCCCCAGCATTTT
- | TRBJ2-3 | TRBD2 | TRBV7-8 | CASSLRATSGRSTDTQYF | TGTGCCAGCAGCTTAAGGGCCACTAGCGGGAGGAGCACAGATACGCAGTATTTT
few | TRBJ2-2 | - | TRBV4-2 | CASSQAGNTGELFF | TGTGCCAGCAGCCAAGCAGGGAACACCGGGGAGCTGTTTTTT
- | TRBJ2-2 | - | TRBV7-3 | CASSFGYTGELFF | TGTGCCAGCAGCTTCGGGTACACCGGGGAGCTGTTTTTT
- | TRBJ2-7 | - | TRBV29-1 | CSVARGTSEQYF | TGCAGCGTTGCCAGGGGGACTTCCGAGCAGTACTTC
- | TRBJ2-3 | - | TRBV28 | CASSLVPTGSTDTQYF | TGTGCCAGCAGTTTGGTGCCGACAGGAAGCACAGATACGCAGTATTTT
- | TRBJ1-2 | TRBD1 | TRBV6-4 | CASRQGGNYGYTF | TGTGCCAGCAGACAGGGGGGAAACTATGGCTACACCTTC
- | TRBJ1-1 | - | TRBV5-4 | CASSLQGTEAFF | TGTGCCAGCAGTCTACAGGGAACTGAAGCTTTCTTT
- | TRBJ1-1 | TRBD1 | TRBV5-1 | CASSFGTATEAFF | TGCGCCAGCAGCTTCGGGACAGCGACTGAAGCTTTCTTT
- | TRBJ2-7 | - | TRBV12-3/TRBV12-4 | CASSLWQNYEQYF | TGTGCCAGCAGTTTGTGGCAGAACTACGAGCAGTACTTC
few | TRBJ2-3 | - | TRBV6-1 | CASSEMMAGTTDTQYF | TGTGCCAGCAGTGAAATGATGGCGGGGACCACAGATACGCAGTATTTT
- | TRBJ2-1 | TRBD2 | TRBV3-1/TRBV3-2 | CASSQDSSGRAKNEQFF | TGTGCCAGCAGCCAAGATAGTAGCGGGAGGGCCAAAAATGAGCAGTTCTTC
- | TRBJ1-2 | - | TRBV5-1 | CASSLRETGYGYTF | TGCGCCAGCAGCTTGCGAGAGACGGGCTATGGCTACACCTTC
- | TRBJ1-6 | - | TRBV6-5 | CASSYSQGSSPLHF | TGTGCCAGCAGTTACAGCCAGGGTAGTTCACCCCTCCACTTT
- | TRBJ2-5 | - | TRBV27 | CASPLRETQYF | TGTGCCAGCCCTCTCCGTGAGACCCAGTACTTC
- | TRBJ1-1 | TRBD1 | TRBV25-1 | CASSESFGQGLEAFF | TGTGCCAGCAGTGAATCTTTTGGACAGGGCCTTGAAGCTTTCTTT
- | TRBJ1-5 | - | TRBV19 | CASSLARGGNQPQHF | TGTGCCAGTAGCCTGGCACGGGGTGGCAATCAGCCCCAGCATTTT
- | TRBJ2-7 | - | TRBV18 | CASSPSGVSYEQYF | TGTGCCAGCTCACCCTCAGGTGTCTCCTACGAGCAGTACTTC
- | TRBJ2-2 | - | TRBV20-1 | CSASPTPNTGELFF | TGCAGTGCTAGTCCGACACCCAACACCGGGGAGCTGTTTTTT
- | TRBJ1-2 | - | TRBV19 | CASSKETLGYTF | TGTGCCAGTAGTAAGGAGACCCTGGGCTACACCTTC
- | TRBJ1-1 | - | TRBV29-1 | CSVATDWVTEAFF | TGCAGCGTTGCTACAGATTGGGTCACTGAAGCTTTCTTT
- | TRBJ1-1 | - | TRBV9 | CASSVEAELTEAFF | TGTGCCAGCAGCGTAGAAGCGGAGTTGACTGAAGCTTTCTTT
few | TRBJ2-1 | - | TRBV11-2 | CASSSLQGFHNEQFF | TGTGCCAGCAGCTCACTACAGGGTTTCCACAATGAGCAGTTCTTC
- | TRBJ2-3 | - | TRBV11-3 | CASSQSLGNAQYF | TGTGCCAGCAGCCAAAGTCTAGGAAACGCGCAGTATTTT
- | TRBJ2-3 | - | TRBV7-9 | CASSRGRGDTQYF | TGTGCCAGCAGCCGAGGCAGGGGAGATACGCAGTATTTT
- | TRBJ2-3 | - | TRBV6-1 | CASSESLADRTDTQYF | TGTGCCAGCAGTGAAAGCTTAGCGGACCGCACAGATACGCAGTATTTT
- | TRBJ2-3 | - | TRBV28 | CASSFRGGTQYF | TGTGCCAGCAGTTTTAGGGGGGGTACGCAGTATTTT
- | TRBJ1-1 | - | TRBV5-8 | CASSLGANRNAEAFF | TGTGCCAGCAGCTTGGGGGCCAACCGTAACGCTGAAGCTTTCTTT
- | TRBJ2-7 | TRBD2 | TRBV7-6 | CASKREATISYEQYF | TGTGCCAGCAAGCGGGAGGCCACAATCTCCTACGAGCAGTACTTC
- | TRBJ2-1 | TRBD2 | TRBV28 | CASSYSPVSGFPEQFF | TGTGCCAGCAGTTACTCTCCTGTTAGCGGGTTTCCTGAGCAGTTCTTC
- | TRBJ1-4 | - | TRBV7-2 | CASSFSEDEKLFF | TGTGCCAGCAGCTTCTCAGAGGATGAAAAACTGTTTTTT
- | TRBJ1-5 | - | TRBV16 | CASSQTEVRDQPQHF | TGTGCCAGCAGCCAAACGGAAGTCCGGGATCAGCCCCAGCATTTT
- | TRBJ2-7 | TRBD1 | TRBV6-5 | CASRPPGTGLNEQYF | TGTGCCAGCAGGCCTCCCGGGACAGGGTTAAACGAGCAGTACTTC
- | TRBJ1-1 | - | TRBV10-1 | CASRAQGTGTEAFF | TGCGCCAGCAGGGCACAGGGAACGGGGACTGAAGCTTTCTTT
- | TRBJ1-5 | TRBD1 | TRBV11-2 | CASSGGVGTGPQPQHF | TGTGCCAGCAGCGGGGGGGTCGGGACAGGGCCACAGCCCCAGCATTTT